This is a list of T cell receptor beta chains from one sample in a study of CD4+ T cells in melanoma. Using immunoSEQ multiplex PCR, the repertoire was profiled, and TCRdb retains in-frame clones only, with some absent. The table lists about 110,000 clones, 92% of them singletons. Sequences were obtained from peripheral blood. The origin of the receptors is a human donor with melanoma. CDR3s include the opening cysteine and the closing phenylalanine or tryptophan. D genes are given only for firm matches. Some rows mark clone size as missing; the rest say once, few, many or name a class of expanded clone.

clone_size: -
v_call: TRBV29-1
d_call: TRBD2
j_call: TRBJ2-1
cdr3_nt: TGCAGCGTTGCAGGTAGCGGGAGGGCAGTCGATGAGCAGTTCTTC
cdr3_aa: CSVAGSGRAVDEQFF

clone_size: -
v_call: TRBV7-8
d_call: TRBD2
j_call: TRBJ2-1
cdr3_nt: TGTGCCAGCAGCCAGACGGAGTTCGCCGGACTAGCGCGAACCCTGATGGCAGATGAGCAGTTCTTC
cdr3_aa: CASSQTEFAGLARTLMADEQFF

clone_size: -
v_call: TRBV27
d_call: -
j_call: TRBJ2-3
cdr3_nt: TGTGCCAGCAGTTTTCAACTGGGGACAAGGGATCCAGATACGCAGTATTTT
cdr3_aa: CASSFQLGTRDPDTQYF

clone_size: -
v_call: TRBV4-3
d_call: TRBD2
j_call: TRBJ2-7
cdr3_nt: TGCGCCAGCAGCGGGACTAGCGGCTACGAGCAGTACTTC
cdr3_aa: CASSGTSGYEQYF

clone_size: -
v_call: TRBV5-1
d_call: TRBD1
j_call: TRBJ1-6
cdr3_nt: TGCGCCAGCAGCTTGAGGACAGGGGAAGATGATTCACCCCTCCACTTT
cdr3_aa: CASSLRTGEDDSPLHF

clone_size: -
v_call: TRBV7-2
d_call: TRBD2
j_call: TRBJ2-7
cdr3_nt: TGTGCCAGCAGCTTTACTAGCGGGAGATTCTACGAGCAGTACTTC
cdr3_aa: CASSFTSGRFYEQYF

clone_size: -
v_call: TRBV6-6
d_call: -
j_call: TRBJ2-3
cdr3_nt: TGTGCCGCAAGAGCGGATGGGGGCACAGATACGCAGTATTTT
cdr3_aa: CAARADGGTDTQYF

clone_size: -
v_call: TRBV5-1
d_call: TRBD2
j_call: TRBJ2-1
cdr3_nt: TGCGCCACTAGCGGGAGGGTGGGGGCCTACAATGAGCAGTTCTTC
cdr3_aa: CATSGRVGAYNEQFF

clone_size: few
v_call: TRBV18
d_call: -
j_call: TRBJ2-1
cdr3_nt: TGTGCCAGCTCACCACCTCTGGTAATGCCCCAGTTCTTC
cdr3_aa: CASSPPLVMPQFF

clone_size: -
v_call: TRBV2
d_call: TRBD2
j_call: TRBJ2-3
cdr3_nt: TGTGCCAGCAGGAAAGGTAGCGGGACAGATACGCAGTATTTT
cdr3_aa: CASRKGSGTDTQYF

clone_size: -
v_call: TRBV7-2
d_call: -
j_call: TRBJ2-5
cdr3_nt: TGTGCCAGCAGCCCCCAGTTCGGAGAGACCCAGTACTTC
cdr3_aa: CASSPQFGETQYF

clone_size: -
v_call: TRBV7-2
d_call: TRBD2
j_call: TRBJ2-5
cdr3_nt: TGTGCCAGCAGTCCCCATAAACGGGGGGGGCTTTTGGAGACCCAGTACTTC
cdr3_aa: CASSPHKRGGLLETQYF

clone_size: -
v_call: TRBV30
d_call: -
j_call: TRBJ1-6
cdr3_nt: TGTGCCTGGAGTGTAACTGGGCGGGATTCACCCCTCCACTTT
cdr3_aa: CAWSVTGRDSPLHF

clone_size: once
v_call: TRBV11-3
d_call: TRBD1
j_call: TRBJ1-3
cdr3_nt: TGTGCCAGCAGCTACGCTGGGGGGACAGGGTACGGAAACACCATATATTTT
cdr3_aa: CASSYAGGTGYGNTIYF

clone_size: -
v_call: TRBV29-1
d_call: -
j_call: TRBJ1-1
cdr3_nt: TGCAGCGTATCCTGGGAGGGGAACACTGAAGCTTTCTTT
cdr3_aa: CSVSWEGNTEAFF

clone_size: -
v_call: TRBV11-2
d_call: -
j_call: TRBJ1-3
cdr3_nt: TGTGCCAGCAGCTTAGCGGGGCAATTTTTCCCCGGAAACACCATATATTTT
cdr3_aa: CASSLAGQFFPGNTIYF

clone_size: -
v_call: TRBV28
d_call: TRBD1
j_call: TRBJ2-6
cdr3_nt: TGTGCCAGCACTCCGACAGGGACAGCCTTCTCTGGGGCCAACGTCCTGACTTTC
cdr3_aa: CASTPTGTAFSGANVLTF

clone_size: -
v_call: TRBV6-5
d_call: -
j_call: TRBJ1-1
cdr3_nt: TGTGCCAGCAGTTACTCCAAGAACACTGAAGCTTTCTTT
cdr3_aa: CASSYSKNTEAFF

clone_size: -
v_call: TRBV7-3
d_call: -
j_call: TRBJ2-3
cdr3_nt: TGTGCCAGCAGCAAGTGGGGGCCCACAGATACGCAGTATTTT
cdr3_aa: CASSKWGPTDTQYF

clone_size: -
v_call: TRBV2
d_call: TRBD1
j_call: TRBJ1-2
cdr3_nt: TGTGCCAGCACCCCCGGGGACAGGGCCTATGGCTACACCTTC
cdr3_aa: CASTPGDRAYGYTF

clone_size: -
v_call: TRBV11-3
d_call: -
j_call: TRBJ2-3
cdr3_nt: TGTGCCAGCAGCTTATATTCTAGCACAGATACGCAGTATTTT
cdr3_aa: CASSLYSSTDTQYF

clone_size: -
v_call: TRBV7-2
d_call: TRBD2
j_call: TRBJ2-7
cdr3_nt: TGTGCCAGCAGCTTAATTTCTAGCGGCACCTACGAGCAGTACTTC
cdr3_aa: CASSLISSGTYEQYF